One sample yielded the 28 T cell receptor beta chains listed below, sequenced in a study of cytomegalovirus exposure and HLA in healthy donors. Researchers ran the PCR with 60 Vbeta and 13 Jbeta primers. The table came from immunoSEQ multiplex PCR; TCRdb's copy has only in-frame clones and leaves some out. The sample gives 150,000 or so clones, roughly 70% of which show up once; about 3.4% is in the top ten. The specimen was PBMCs. All receptors come from a male donor in good health and CMV-seronegative.

This clone has a single count. The J gene is TRBJ2-3, the V gene TRBV9, with 13 nucleotides matching TRBD2. The CDR3 contains 18 residues. Trimming took 4 bases from V and 3 from J; bases not matched to a gene: 11. CDR1 and CDR2 from the germline V gene are SGDLS and YYNGEE. The CDR3 sequence: CASSPRLAGGTKTDTQYF. In DNA form, the CDR3 reads TGTGCCAGCAGCCCGCGACTAGCGGGGGGTACTAAGACAGATACGCAGTATTTT.

This sequence joins TRBV5-1 and TRBJ2-7; D is ambiguous. Germline values: CDR1 SGHRS, CDR2 YFSETQ. This CDR3 comprises 14 residues. The V end was cut by 2 bases, the J end by 3 bases, with 12 bases between. The CDR3 here is CASSFDGSNYEQYF. CDR3 DNA: TGCGCCAGCAGCTTCGACGGGTCCAACTACGAGCAGTACTTC.

The V and J genes are TRBV30 and TRBJ1-2; 7 bases line up with TRBD1. Germline CDR1 reads GTSNPN; CDR2 reads SVGIG (reference sequence). J was trimmed by 3 bases and V by 5 bases; bases with no gene match: 3. The CDR3 is 12 residues long. The CDR3 here is CAWDRADYGYTF. CDR3 sequence (DNA): TGTGCCTGGGACAGGGCGGACTATGGCTACACCTTC.

This clone was seen a handful of times. CDR3 loop: CASRPKRPLAGGSTDTQYF. The CDR3 nucleotides read TGTGCCAGCAGACCGAAAAGGCCCTTAGCGGGGGGGAGCACAGATACGCAGTATTTT. The chain combines TRBV21-1 with TRBJ2-3; the D call in the table, TRBD2, was not verified against the DNA. TRBV21-1 is designated a pseudogene. The CDR3 runs 19 residues.

This clone was detected only a few times. The rearrangement links TRBV28 to TRBJ1-2; 11 bases are shared with TRBD1. Germline lookup yields CDR1 MDHEN and CDR2 SYDVKM. The CDR3 extends over 14 amino acids. Unmatched junction bases numbered 7, after V lost 6 bases and J lost 7 bases. The CDR3 nucleotides are TGTGCCAGCAGAGTCGGGACAGGGGGTAGTGGCTACACCTTC. Amino acids: CASRVGTGGSGYTF.

The V and J genes are TRBV6-6 and TRBJ2-1, with D maybe TRBD2 (5 bases). The CDR3 length is 14 residues. The V end was cut by 7 bases, the J end by 1 base, with 11 bases between. Germline CDR1 MNHNY, CDR2 SVGAGI (reference sequence). CDR3 sequence (DNA): TGTGCCAGCACCTATGAGGGTTCCTACAATGAGCAGTTCTTC. It translates to CASTYEGSYNEQFF.

V usage is TRBV10-3 and J usage is TRBJ1-1, with 7 bases fitting TRBD1. The V and J ends lost 3 bases and 4 bases, in that order; junction bases with no gene match: 5. CDR1 is ENHRY, CDR2 SYGVKD, per germline. This CDR3 spans 14 amino acids. The DNA for the CDR3 is TGTGCCATCAGTGACCGACAGGGTGCCACTGAAGCTTTCTTT. This codes for CAISDRQGATEAFF.

This chain connects TRBV28 to TRBJ2-5; 7 bases align to TRBD1. Germline CDR1 reads MDHEN; CDR2 reads SYDVKM. CDR3 size: 15 residues. The junction had 4 bases not matched to a gene; V was cut back by 2 bases and J by 1 base. CDR3 in DNA: TGTGCCAGCAGTTTAAATAACAGGGGCCAAGAGACCCAGTACTTC. Its protein is CASSLNNRGQETQYF.

This clone turned up a few times. The chain joins TRBV6-1 to TRBJ2-1; tentatively, D is TRBD1 (5 bases). The CDR3 consists of 14 residues. In germline, CDR1 is MNHNS, CDR2 SASEGT. Trimming shortened V by 5 bases and J by 8 bases, and 16 bases separated the two germline ends. CDR3 in amino acids: CASSTGHGTDEQFF. The CDR3 coding sequence is TGTGCCAGCAGTACCGGACACGGAACCGATGAGCAGTTCTTC.

The J gene is TRBJ2-6, the V gene TRBV2; 11 bases match TRBD1. The V gene's germline CDR1 is SNHLY and CDR2 FYNNEI. The CDR3 is 12 amino acids. The trim removed 10 bases at V and 11 bases at J, leaving 4 bases unmatched. DNA of the CDR3: TGTGCCACCGCGGGACAGGGGGACGTCCTGACTTTC. Protein sequence: CATAGQGDVLTF.

This clone occurred a few times. The chain recombines TRBV7-9 with TRBJ2-1, with a possible D match to TRBD1 (6 bases). Trimming removed 5 bases from V and 7 bases from J, with 15 bases in between. The CDR3 sequence is 14 residues long. In germline, CDR1 is SEHNR, CDR2 FQNEAQ (reference sequence). CDR3 nucleotide sequence: TGTGCCAGCAGCCAGCTACAGGGTCGGAATGAGCAGTTCTTC. Its protein is CASSQLQGRNEQFF.

This rearrangement joins TRBV2 to TRBJ1-4; D uncertain. The ends were cut back, 0 bases at V and 8 bases at J, with 13 bases in the middle. Germline V gives CDR1 SNHLY, CDR2 FYNNEI. This CDR3 spans 15 amino acids. The CDR3 region has the DNA TGTGCCAGCAGTGAAGCGGCCCGGGGTGGGGAAAAACTGTTTTTT. Its protein product is CASSEAARGGEKLFF.

About this clone itself: The germline gene is not matched at one end of the junction; a read error may be the cause. The V gene is TRBV7-4, the J gene TRBJ1-5, with 10 bases fitting TRBD1. The germline V gene has CDR1 SGHVT and CDR2 SQSDAQ. CDR3 length equals 19 residues. The CDR3 sequence: CPSSSSPGQGRHASQPQHF. The CDR3 nucleotides read TGTCCCAGCAGCTCCTCCCCGGGACAGGGGAGGCACGCCAGTCAGCCCCAGCATTTT.

The J gene is TRBJ1-2, the V gene TRBV27; D perhaps matches TRBD1 (5 bases). The germline gives CDR1 MNHEY, CDR2 SMNVEV (reference sequence). V was pared by 3 bases and J by 5 bases, with 16 bases between. CDR3 length: 15 amino acids. CDR3 loop: CASSLSTNRGYGYTF. The CDR3 DNA follows: TGTGCCAGCAGTTTGTCAACAAACCGGGGGTATGGCTACACCTTC.

The chain employs TRBV19 and TRBJ1-5; D is unresolved. The CDR3 runs to 11 residues. The V end lost 5 bases, the J end lost 10 bases, and 9 bases lay between the germline ends. The V gene's germline CDR1 is LNHDA and CDR2 SQIVND (reference sequence). CDR3 region: CASSSHGPQHF. CDR3 DNA: TGTGCCAGTAGTTCTCACGGTCCCCAGCATTTT.

The chain is built from TRBV7-2 and TRBJ2-4; 9 positions agree with TRBD2. Losses at the gene ends were 1 base for V and 6 bases for J; bases not matched to a gene: 10. CDR3 length equals 17 residues. In germline, CDR1 is SGHTA, CDR2 FQGNSA. The CDR3 loop is CASSLDVAGGLANIQYF. The CDR3 coding sequence is TGTGCCAGCAGCTTAGACGTGGCGGGGGGGCTGGCAAACATTCAGTACTTC. The full variable domain, in which reference TRBV7-2 and TRBJ2-4 provide the parts outside the CDR3, is GAGVSQSPSNKVTEKGKDVELRCDPISGHTALYWYRQSLGQGLEFLIYFQGNSAPDKSGLPSDRFSAERTGGSVSTLTIQRTQQEDSAVYLCASSLDVAGGLANIQYFGAGTRLSVL.

This CDR3 reads CSVDYLQETQYF. CDR3 sequence (DNA): TGCAGCGTTGACTACCTGCAAGAGACCCAGTACTTC. The gene calls are TRBV29-1 and TRBJ2-5, with unresolved D. V was cut by 3 bases and J by 2 bases, with 7 bases left in between. CDR3 size: 12 residues. Germline-derived CDR1 and CDR2 are SQVTM and ANQGSEA.

V gene TRBV11-2 combines with J gene TRBJ1-3; D is possibly TRBD1 (5 bases). Germline CDR1 and CDR2: SGHAT and FQNNGV. The CDR3 spans 14 residues. The V end was cut by 5 bases, the J end by 2 bases, with 10 bases between. The CDR3 loop reads CASSRAGAGNTIYF. CDR3 nucleotide sequence: TGTGCCAGCAGCCGCGCGGGGGCTGGAAACACCATATATTTT.

This clone was observed at least ten times. The chain combines TRBV5-1 with TRBJ2-7, with 7 bases that match TRBD1. The CDR3 is 14 amino acids. The V gene's germline CDR1 is SGHRS and CDR2 YFSETQ. Unmatched junction bases numbered 2, after V lost 0 bases and J lost 2 bases. CDR3 region: CASSLGDSPYEQYF. The CDR3 bases are TGCGCCAGCAGCTTGGGGGACAGCCCCTACGAGCAGTACTTC.

The chain recombines TRBV18 with TRBJ1-1; 7 bases map to TRBD1. J gave up 5 bases and V 3 bases, and 6 bases lay outside the gene matches. CDR1 and CDR2 from the germline V gene are KGHSH and LQKENI. The CDR3 sequence is 14 residues long. This CDR3 reads CASSPFGQATEAFF. The CDR3 DNA is TGTGCCAGCTCACCGTTCGGACAGGCAACTGAAGCTTTCTTT.

The chain uses TRBV5-1 and TRBJ2-5; TRBD2 agrees at 10 bases. CDR1 is SGHRS and CDR2 is YFSETQ in the germline V gene. The CDR3 is made up of 15 amino acids. Trimming cost V 5 bases and J 9 bases; bases outside gene matches: 13. The DNA for the CDR3 is TGCGCCAGCAGTTTCGGGACTAGCGCTGGGGGGGCCCAGTACTTC. The encoded protein is CASSFGTSAGGAQYF.

The CDR3 loop is CASSRGTSGRADTQYF. The CDR3 nucleotides are TGTGCCAGCAGTCGAGGGACTAGCGGGAGAGCAGATACGCAGTATTTT. The chain is built from TRBV27 and TRBJ2-3; 14 bases are shared with TRBD2. The CDR3 has 16 amino acids. Germline V gene data show CDR1 as MNHEY and CDR2 as SMNVEV (reference sequence). V was pared by 5 bases and J by 4 bases, with 5 bases of the junction left unmatched.

For this clone: An end of the junction differs from the germline gene, which may be a read error. This rearrangement joins TRBV5-4 to TRBJ2-7; 9 bases fit TRBD2. CDR3 length equals 14 residues. Germline V gene lookup returns CDR1 SGHNT and CDR2 YYREEE (reference sequence). The CDR3 loop reads CASSLGLADYGQYF. In DNA, the CDR3 is TGTGCCAGCAGCTTGGGACTAGCGGACTACGGGCAGTACTTC.

This chain joins TRBV30 and TRBJ1-4, with 7 bases identical to TRBD1. Germline V gives CDR1 GTSNPN, CDR2 SVGIG (reference sequence). The ends lost 2 bases at V and 10 bases at J; junction bases unmatched: 13. The CDR3 covers 15 residues. The CDR3 nucleotides read TGTGCCTGGAGTATCCCCGGGACAGACTCGGGAAAACTGTTTTTT. The encoded protein is CAWSIPGTDSGKLFF.

This clone was found a few times. The chain recombines TRBV19 with TRBJ1-5; 7 bases agree with TRBD1. The CDR3 has 15 residues. Germline assignment: CDR1 LNHDA and CDR2 SQIVND (reference sequence). The trim removed 3 bases at V and 6 bases at J, leaving 8 bases unmatched. The CDR3 reads CASSIETGLRQPQHF. CDR3 bases: TGTGCCAGTAGTATCGAGACAGGGTTACGTCAGCCCCAGCATTTT.

The chain recombines TRBV2 with TRBJ1-1, with D maybe TRBD1 (6 bases). Per germline, CDR1 SNHLY and CDR2 FYNNEI. CDR3 length: 14 amino acids. Trimming shortened V by 7 bases and J by 3 bases, and 15 bases separated the two germline ends. The DNA of the CDR3 is TGTGCCAGCAAAAGGAGCAGACAGGACACTGAAGCTTTCTTT. Protein: CASKRSRQDTEAFF.

In its sample, this clone was seen a few times. The chain carries TRBV2 and TRBJ2-3; 8 bases agree with TRBD1. The CDR3 has 12 amino acids. From germline, CDR1 is SNHLY and CDR2 FYNNEI. The ends lost 6 bases at V and 4 bases at J; junction bases unmatched: 0. The DNA for the CDR3 is TGTGCCAGCAGGGACAGGGCAGATACGCAGTATTTT. Translation: CASRDRADTQYF.

This clone was counted once. The chain joins TRBV28 to TRBJ1-6, with 9 positions matching TRBD1. In germline, CDR1 is MDHEN, CDR2 SYDVKM. The length of the CDR3 is 16 residues. V lost 6 bases, J lost 7 bases, and 10 bases stayed unmatched. CDR3 DNA: TGTGCCAGCAGCGGACAGGGGATCGGGAGCAATTCACCCCTCCACTTT. It specifies CASSGQGIGSNSPLHF.